The source of this TCR beta chain is a study of glioma-infiltrating T cells after dendritic cell vaccination. From germline, CDR1 is SNHLY and CDR2 FYNNEI. The CDR3 runs to 12 residues. V lost 6 bases and J 4 bases, leaving 10 bases between the germline ends. Assay: immunoSEQ multiplex PCR; the TCRdb copy retains only in-frame clones and omits some. The sample lists roughly 96,000 clones, about four fifths occurring once. The chain joins TRBV2 to TRBJ2-7; TRBD2 might be the D (5 bases). The sequence was collected from a human donor with glioblastoma. The sample here was blood, taken before dendritic cell vaccination. The CDR3: CASRWELYEQYF. CDR3 bases: TGTGCCAGCAGGTGGGAGCTTTACGAGCAGTACTTC.